This T cell receptor beta chain was sequenced during a study of cytomegalovirus exposure and HLA in healthy donors. A remark on this clone: No antigen is known for it.

PCR amplification relied on 60 Vbeta primers (plus 13 Jbeta primers). Using immunoSEQ multiplex PCR, the repertoire was profiled, and TCRdb retains in-frame clones only, with some absent. The sample yields more than 140,000 clones, around 80% seen once. The CDR3 runs 13 residues. Germline-derived CDR1 and CDR2 are GTSNPN and SVGIG (reference sequence). With 2 bases removed from V and 7 bases from J, the gap between germline ends came to 14 bases. Whole-study results and caveats: The analysis excluded some indistinguishable V segments, including TRBV6-2 and TRBV6-3. Prediction of most subjects' HLA-A and HLA-B alleles by TCR beta sequences was reportedly accurate.

The sequenced material came from PBMCs. This receptor was identified in a man between 18 and 29 years old in good health and CMV-seropositive. The chain employs TRBV30 and TRBJ1-2; D may be TRBD1 (6 bases). This CDR3 is CAWSTPGGLGYTF. CDR3 bases: TGTGCCTGGAGTACCCCCGGGGGGCTTGGCTACACCTTC.